The entry below describes one TCR beta chain. Its antigen is still unknown. Whole-study results and caveats: Tumor-infiltrating Treg TCR alpha and beta sequences overlapped most with tumor naive CD4+ T cells, then blood naive.

The CDR3 is 14 amino acids. The germline V gene encodes CDR1 LGHDT and CDR2 YNNKEL (reference sequence). The V and J ends lost 1 base and 6 bases respectively, with 10 bases between them. TCRdb passed the 5' RACE reads through MiXCR, listing each CDR3 protein once. The table includes approximately 60,000 distinct CDR3 sequences, around 26% detected once. The chain employs TRBV3-1 and TRBJ2-4; TRBD1 is a possible D gene (5 bases). Sequencing was done on a sample of tumor-infiltrating memory CD4+ T cells sorted from the breast tumor. Subset noted: memory CD4+ T cells, CD4+CD45RO+CD25-. The sequence was collected from a female donor with breast cancer. CDR3 nucleotide sequence: TGTGCCAGCAGCCAAGGTGGGGCTAGAAACATTCAGTACTTC. Protein product: CASSQGGARNIQYF.